These 28 T cell receptor beta chains came from one sample sequenced in a study of lymphopenia after photon versus proton radiotherapy. Only in-frame clones appear in the TCRdb table, and some are missing; sequencing was by immunoSEQ multiplex PCR. The sample carries tens of thousands of clones, around 83% recorded once. The input for sequencing was peripheral blood, taken from a patient treated with proton-based radiotherapy. The source of these receptors is a man aged 60 to 75 with pancreatic cancer.

V is TRBV27 and J is TRBJ1-1, with D hard to call. CDR1 and CDR2 from the germline V gene are MNHEY and SMNVEV (reference sequence). The length of the CDR3 is 12 residues. Trimming pared 2 bases from V and 8 bases from J, leaving 9 bases between. CDR3 residues: CASSLGPGEAFF. CDR3 bases: TGTGCCAGCAGTTTAGGGCCTGGGGAAGCTTTCTTT.

The V call is TRBV7-3, the J call TRBJ2-5; 8 bases map to TRBD2. Trimming cost V 5 bases and J 5 bases; bases outside gene matches: 4. CDR1 is SGHTA and CDR2 is FQGTGA in the germline V gene. The CDR3 is made up of 13 amino acids. The CDR3, as DNA: TGTGCCAGCAGCCGGACTAGCACGGAGACCCAGTACTTC. Translated, it gives CASSRTSTETQYF.

The rearrangement uses TRBV7-3 and TRBJ1-1; D not certain. V was cut by 4 bases and J by 1 base, with 7 bases left in between. The CDR3 runs 13 residues. Germline values: CDR1 SGHTA, CDR2 FQGTGA. CDR3 in DNA: TGTGCCAGCAGCTCGGGAGCGAACACTGAAGCTTTCTTT. It is translated as CASSSGANTEAFF.

The rearrangement uses TRBV6-5 and TRBJ2-1; 9 nucleotides agree with TRBD2. The ends lost 6 bases at V and 4 bases at J; junction bases unmatched: 7. The CDR3 sequence is 15 residues long. The germline V gene encodes CDR1 MNHEY and CDR2 SVGAGI. In nucleotides, the CDR3 is TGTGCCAGCAGAGCGCGGGAGGGCGGGTACAATGAGCAGTTCTTC. Its protein is CASRAREGGYNEQFF.

The J gene is TRBJ2-1, the V gene TRBV13; TRBD1 aligns across 7 bases. This CDR3 contains 15 residues. Germline-derived CDR1 and CDR2 are PRHDT and FYEKMQ (reference sequence). The junction had 4 bases not matched to a gene; V was cut back by 3 bases and J by 2 bases. CDR3 DNA: TGTGCCAGCAGCTTCTCCGGGACAGCCTACAATGAGCAGTTCTTC. It is translated as CASSFSGTAYNEQFF.

The V call is TRBV9, the J call TRBJ1-1, with D perhaps TRBD1 (6 bases). Germline CDR1 reads SGDLS; CDR2 reads YYNGEE. The germline V and J ends were trimmed by 4 bases and 2 bases, with 12 bases remaining between them. There are 14 residues in the CDR3. CDR3 DNA sequence: TGTGCCAGCAGCCCTTGGACAGCCAACACTGAAGCTTTCTTT. Its protein is CASSPWTANTEAFF. Looking up the rest from reference TRBV9 and TRBJ1-1 gives the full variable domain: DSGVTQTPKHLITATGQRVTLRCSPRSGDLSVYWYQQSLDQGLQFLIQYYNGEERAKGNILERFSAQQFPDLHSELNLSSLELGDSALYFCASSPWTANTEAFFGQGTRLTVV.

V is TRBV13 and J is TRBJ2-1; 8 bases fit TRBD1. Germline assignment: CDR1 PRHDT and CDR2 FYEKMQ (reference sequence). The CDR3 length is 16 residues. With 1 base clipped from V and 2 bases from J, the junction kept 4 bases outside the gene matches. CDR3 sequence: CASSLAGGSAYNEQFF. CDR3 coding DNA: TGTGCCAGCAGCTTAGCAGGGGGCTCCGCCTACAATGAGCAGTTCTTC.

This clone was observed a single time. Sequence at one end of the junction differs from germline and may be a read error. This sequence joins TRBV11-2 and TRBJ2-7; 10 bases are a match to TRBD1. The CDR3 extends over 12 amino acids. The germline gives CDR1 SGHAT, CDR2 FQNNGV. The CDR3 coding sequence is TGTGCCAGCAGCCGACAGGGGGCCGGCTGGGACTTC. Protein sequence: CASSRQGAGWDF.

The sample holds one count of this clone. This chain joins TRBV7-9 and TRBJ2-7; 7 nucleotides match TRBD2. Germline V gene data show CDR1 as SEHNR and CDR2 as FQNEAQ (reference sequence). The CDR3 spans 16 residues. J lost 3 bases, V lost 5 bases, and 13 bases had no gene match. The CDR3 here is CASSPAGVAGFYEQYF. In DNA form, the CDR3 reads TGTGCCAGCAGCCCTGCCGGAGTAGCGGGTTTCTACGAGCAGTACTTC.

The chain uses TRBV6-5 and TRBJ2-2, with 8 bases matching TRBD2. There are 15 residues in the CDR3. J lost 7 bases, V lost 7 bases, and 11 bases had no gene match. CDR1 MNHEY and CDR2 SVGAGI come from the germline V gene. CDR3 sequence reads: CASNRAAGVGGELFF. CDR3 DNA sequence: TGTGCCAGCAACCGAGCAGCGGGAGTGGGCGGGGAGCTGTTTTTT.

This clone was observed once. This rearrangement joins TRBV28 to TRBJ2-5; TRBD1 matches at 7 bases. Germline V gene lookup returns CDR1 MDHEN and CDR2 SYDVKM. The CDR3 totals 16 residues. V was pared by 4 bases and J by 7 bases, with 15 bases of the junction left unmatched. The chain's CDR3 is CASSSPPTGSGVTQYF. CDR3 sequence (DNA): TGTGCCAGCAGTTCCCCCCCGACAGGGTCTGGGGTGACCCAGTACTTC.

The V gene is TRBV7-2, the J gene TRBJ1-3, with a tentative D call TRBD1 (6 bases). Per the germline V gene, CDR1 is SGHTA and CDR2 is FQGNSA. V lost 1 base and J 2 bases, leaving 6 bases between the germline ends. The CDR3 contains 14 residues. CDR3 sequence reads: CASSLGTAGNTIYF. The DNA of the CDR3 is TGTGCCAGCAGCTTAGGGACAGCTGGAAACACCATATATTTT.

This chain connects TRBV2 to TRBJ2-7; a weak D match, TRBD2 (5 bases). This CDR3 contains 14 residues. In germline, CDR1 is SNHLY, CDR2 FYNNEI. V was shortened by 6 bases and J by 6 bases, with 18 bases between the two germline ends. The CDR3 here is CASRPSGRGGEQYF. CDR3 sequence (DNA): TGTGCCAGCAGGCCATCCGGACGAGGAGGCGAGCAGTACTTC. Variable domain in full (rest from reference TRBV2 and TRBJ2-7): EPEVTQTPSHQVTQMGQEVILRCVPISNHLYFYWYRQILGQKVEFLVSFYNNEISEKSEIFDDQFSVERPDGSNFTLKIRSTKLEDSAMYFCASRPSGRGGEQYFGPGTRLTVT.

This clone was detected only once. The V and J genes are TRBV6-6 and TRBJ1-4, with 10 positions matching TRBD1. Germline trimming cut 5 bases from V and 7 bases from J; bases unmatched to any gene: 4. CDR3 length equals 14 residues. Germline V gene lookup returns CDR1 MNHNY and CDR2 SVGAGI (reference sequence). The DNA for the CDR3 is TGTGCCAGCAGTAGGGGGACAGGGGTTGAAAAACTGTTTTTT. Translating it yields CASSRGTGVEKLFF.

The J gene is TRBJ2-3, the V gene TRBV7-9; possibly TRBD1 or TRBD2 for D (5 bases each). Germline V gene data show CDR1 as SEHNR and CDR2 as FQNEAQ (reference sequence). The CDR3 contains 14 residues. The V and J ends lost 6 bases and 3 bases respectively, with 13 bases between them. The CDR3 is CASSLNGATDTQYF. CDR3 sequence (DNA): TGTGCCAGCAGTTTAAACGGGGCTACAGATACGCAGTATTTT.

The chain couples TRBV25-1 to TRBJ2-1; tentatively, D is TRBD2 (6 bases). The CDR3 extends over 9 amino acids. The germline V gene encodes CDR1 MGHDK and CDR2 SYGVNS. V was cut by 11 bases and J by 7 bases, with 6 bases left in between. The CDR3 spells CAAGNEQFF. The CDR3 DNA sequence: TGTGCCGCGGGGAATGAGCAGTTCTTC. Filled out from reference TRBV25-1 and TRBJ2-1, the complete variable domain reads EADIYQTPRYLVIGTGKKITLECSQTMGHDKMYWYQQDPGMELHLIHYSYGVNSTEKGDLSSESTVSRIRTEHFPLTLESARPSHTSQYLCAAGNEQFFGPGTRLTVL.

V gene TRBV30 combines with J gene TRBJ2-6; no reliable D call. Germline loops: CDR1 GTSNPN, CDR2 SVGIG (reference sequence). Trimming stripped 5 bases from V and 3 bases from J, with 23 bases between. The CDR3 spans 18 residues. The CDR3 spells CAWVPQGRQRIGANVLTF. The CDR3 region has the DNA TGTGCCTGGGTTCCCCAAGGACGCCAGCGTATTGGGGCCAACGTCCTGACTTTC.

This chain joins TRBV5-6 and TRBJ2-3; 8 nucleotides align to TRBD2. This CDR3 has 15 residues. Trimming cost V 5 bases and J 9 bases; bases outside gene matches: 14. From germline, CDR1 is SGHDT and CDR2 YYEEEE. DNA for the CDR3: TGTGCCAGCAGTGTGGCCGGGAGGGCCATACTGACGCAGTATTTT. Its translation is CASSVAGRAILTQYF.

This sequence joins TRBV5-6 and TRBJ2-7; 8 bases line up with TRBD2. This CDR3 has 15 residues. The junction had 9 bases not matched to a gene; V was cut back by 4 bases and J by 3 bases. CDR1 is SGHDT, CDR2 YYEEEE, per germline. CDR3: CASSPRPGGNYEQYF. Written as DNA, the CDR3 is TGTGCCAGCAGCCCGCGGCCGGGAGGGAACTACGAGCAGTACTTC.

In its sample, this clone was seen once. J is TRBJ1-4 and V is TRBV6-6, with D perhaps matching TRBD1 (6 bases). The CDR3 spans 13 residues. Trimming took 6 bases from V and 8 from J, leaving 13 bases between them. The germline CDR1 and CDR2 sequences are MNHNY and SVGAGI (reference sequence). The CDR3 region has the DNA TGTGCCAGCAGATCTAGACAGGCCGAAAAACTGTTTTTT. This translates into CASRSRQAEKLFF.

The chain links TRBV6-1 to TRBJ1-3, with D possibly being TRBD1 (6 bases). From germline, CDR1 is MNHNS and CDR2 SASEGT. V was pared by 5 bases and J by 0 bases, with 11 bases between. The length of the CDR3 is 15 residues. Here the CDR3 DNA reads TGTGCCAGCAGTTGGGGGGGCCCCTCTGGAAACACCATATATTTT. Amino acids: CASSWGGPSGNTIYF.

The V call is TRBV4-2, the J call TRBJ2-7, with TRBD2 identical over 7 bases. The CDR3 is 18 amino acids. The junction had 19 bases not matched to a gene; V was cut back by 2 bases and J by 6 bases. Germline CDR1 and CDR2: LGHNA and YNFKEQ. CDR3 loop: CASSQSLLEGLIISEQYF. The CDR3 bases are TGTGCCAGCAGCCAATCCCTCCTTGAGGGACTAATCATCAGCGAGCAGTACTTC.

To note about this clone: The junction and the germline gene differ at one end; a read error may be behind it. V is TRBV9 and J is TRBJ2-2, with 7 bases lining up with TRBD2. Per germline, CDR1 SGDLS and CDR2 YYNGEE. CDR3 length equals 18 residues. DNA for the CDR3: TGTGCCAGCAGAGCGGGGACCAGCGGGTCCGCGAACATCGGGGAGCTGTTTTTT. Translated, it gives CASRAGTSGSANIGELFF.

This rearrangement joins TRBV7-2 to TRBJ2-5; possibly TRBD2 for D (5 bases). The ends were cut back, 1 base at V and 1 base at J, with 7 bases in the middle. The length of the CDR3 is 14 residues. Germline CDR1 reads SGHTA; CDR2 reads FQGNSA. The CDR3 nucleotides read TGTGCCAGCAGCTTAGGACTATTCCAAGAGACCCAGTACTTC. Its translation: CASSLGLFQETQYF.

The CDR3 reads CASSLYGPTYEQYF. CDR3 nucleotides: TGTGCCAGCAGTTTGTACGGTCCGACCTACGAGCAGTACTTC. The chain employs TRBV28 and TRBJ2-7; D not certain. This CDR3 region has 14 residues. Looked up from germline, CDR1 is MDHEN and CDR2 is SYDVKM. V shed 3 bases and J shed 2 bases, with 11 bases lying between them. The whole variable domain, filled in from reference TRBV28 and TRBJ2-7, reads DVKVTQSSRYLVKRTGEKVFLECVQDMDHENMFWYRQDPGLGLRLIYFSYDVKMKEKGDIPEGYSVSREKKERFSLILESASTNQTSMYLCASSLYGPTYEQYFGPGTRLTVT.

This sequence joins TRBV6-5 and TRBJ1-5; a possible D gene is TRBD1 (5 bases). The germline V gene has CDR1 MNHEY and CDR2 SVGAGI. This CDR3 has 13 residues. V lost 6 bases and J 7 bases, leaving 13 bases between the germline ends. This chain's CDR3 is CASRLGRIQPQHF. Written as DNA, the CDR3 is TGTGCCAGCAGATTGGGACGGATCCAGCCCCAGCATTTT.

V and J are TRBV28 and TRBJ1-4, with D perhaps TRBD1 (5 bases). CDR1 MDHEN and CDR2 SYDVKM come from the germline V gene. The CDR3 consists of 14 residues. Trimming removed 2 bases at V and 4 bases at J, with 8 bases between. The CDR3 DNA sequence: TGTGCCAGCAGTTTAGGGGGGATTAATGAAAAACTGTTTTTT. Encoded protein: CASSLGGINEKLFF.

This clone was counted a single time. The J gene is TRBJ2-4, the V gene TRBV7-2; D call uncertain. V was clipped by 5 bases and J by 4 bases, with 12 bases between them. The CDR3 is 14 residues long. Germline CDR1 SGHTA, CDR2 FQGNSA. CDR3 nucleotides: TGTGCCAGCAGCCCCCCCAGCGTTAAAAACATTCAGTACTTC. It yields the protein CASSPPSVKNIQYF.